Here is one T cell receptor (beta chain) with its context. The antigen remains unidentified. TCR sequencing used cDNA made by reverse transcription of extracted RNA. This table comes from immunoSEQ multiplex PCR, and its TCRdb copy is limited to in-frame clones, with some not included. The data contain roughly 150,000 clones, 62% of them singletons. The data were taken from a study of CD8+ T cells in alopecia areata. Findings and limits, study-wide: Sequence data from scalp samples additionally include resident alphabeta T cells of normal skin. Possibly because of HLA-related factors, TCR sharing was less clear across patients than in mice. Lesional scalp exceeded normal scalp in clonality, especially in alopecia totalis/universalis.

The clonotype originates from a human donor in good health. Material: CD8+ T cells sorted from blood.

The CDR3 here is CASSRWDAAFF. CDR3 sequence (DNA): TGTGCCAGCAGCCGATGGGACGCAGCTTTCTTT. This sequence joins TRBV13 and TRBJ1-1, with D maybe TRBD1 (5 bases). This CDR3 spans 11 amino acids. Germline values: CDR1 PRHDT, CDR2 FYEKMQ (reference sequence). V was shortened by 5 bases and J by 10 bases, with 11 bases between the two germline ends.